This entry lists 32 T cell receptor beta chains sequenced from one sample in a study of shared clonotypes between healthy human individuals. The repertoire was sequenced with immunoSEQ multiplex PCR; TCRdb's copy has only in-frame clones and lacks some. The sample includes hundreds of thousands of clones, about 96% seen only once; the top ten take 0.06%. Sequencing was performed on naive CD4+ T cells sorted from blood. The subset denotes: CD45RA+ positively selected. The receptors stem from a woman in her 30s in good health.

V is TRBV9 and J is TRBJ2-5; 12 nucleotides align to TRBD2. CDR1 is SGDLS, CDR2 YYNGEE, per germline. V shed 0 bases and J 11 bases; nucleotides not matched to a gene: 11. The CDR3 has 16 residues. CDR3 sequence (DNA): TGTGCCAGCAGCGTAGGGTGGACTAGCGGGATTGAGGAGCAGTACTTC. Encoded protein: CASSVGWTSGIEEQYF. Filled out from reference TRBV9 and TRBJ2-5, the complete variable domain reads DSGVTQTPKHLITATGQRVTLRCSPRSGDLSVYWYQQSLDQGLQFLIQYYNGEERAKGNILERFSAQQFPDLHSELNLSSLELGDSALYFCASSVGWTSGIEEQYFGPGTRLLVL.

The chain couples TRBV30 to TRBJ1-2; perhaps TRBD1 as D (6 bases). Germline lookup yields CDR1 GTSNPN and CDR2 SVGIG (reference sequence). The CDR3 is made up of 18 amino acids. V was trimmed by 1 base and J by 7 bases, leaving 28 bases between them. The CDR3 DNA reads TGTGCCTGGAGTGGGGTACCGGGACAAGGGAGGGTTGGAGGTGGCTACACCTTC. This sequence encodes CAWSGVPGQGRVGGGYTF. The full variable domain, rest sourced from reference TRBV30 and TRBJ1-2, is SQTIHQWPATLVQPVGSPLSLECTVEGTSNPNLYWYRQAAGRGLQLLFYSVGIGQISSEVPQNLSASRPQDRQFILSSKKLLLSDSGFYLCAWSGVPGQGRVGGGYTFGSGTRLTVV.

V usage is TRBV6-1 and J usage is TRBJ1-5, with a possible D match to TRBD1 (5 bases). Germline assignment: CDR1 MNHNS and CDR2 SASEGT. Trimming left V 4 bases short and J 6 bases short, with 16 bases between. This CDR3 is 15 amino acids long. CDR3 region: CASSVRGVLGQPQHF. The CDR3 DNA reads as TGTGCCAGCAGTGTGAGAGGGGTACTTGGTCAGCCCCAGCATTTT.

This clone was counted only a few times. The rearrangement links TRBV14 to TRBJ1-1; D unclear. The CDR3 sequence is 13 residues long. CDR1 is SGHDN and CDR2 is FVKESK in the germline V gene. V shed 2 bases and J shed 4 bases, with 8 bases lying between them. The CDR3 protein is CASSQSRFTEAFF. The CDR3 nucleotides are TGTGCCAGCAGCCAATCCAGGTTCACTGAAGCTTTCTTT.

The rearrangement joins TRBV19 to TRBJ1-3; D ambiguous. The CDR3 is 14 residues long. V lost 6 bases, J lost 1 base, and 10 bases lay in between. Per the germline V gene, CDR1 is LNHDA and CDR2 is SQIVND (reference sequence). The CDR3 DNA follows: TGTGCCAGTAGCCAATCCGGGTCTGGAAACACCATATATTTT. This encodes CASSQSGSGNTIYF.

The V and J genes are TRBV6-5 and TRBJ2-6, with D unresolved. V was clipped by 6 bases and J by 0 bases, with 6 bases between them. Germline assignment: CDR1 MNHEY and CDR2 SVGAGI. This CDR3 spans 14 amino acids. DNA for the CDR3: TGTGCCAGCAGCCGTATCTCTGGGGCCAACGTCCTGACTTTC. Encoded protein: CASSRISGANVLTF.

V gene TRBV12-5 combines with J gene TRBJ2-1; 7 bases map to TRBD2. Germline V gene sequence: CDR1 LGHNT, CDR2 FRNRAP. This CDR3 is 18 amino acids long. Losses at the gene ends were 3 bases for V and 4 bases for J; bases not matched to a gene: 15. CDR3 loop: CASGLYPGNREAYNEQFF. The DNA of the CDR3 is TGTGCTAGTGGTTTATATCCGGGGAACCGGGAGGCATACAATGAGCAGTTCTTC.

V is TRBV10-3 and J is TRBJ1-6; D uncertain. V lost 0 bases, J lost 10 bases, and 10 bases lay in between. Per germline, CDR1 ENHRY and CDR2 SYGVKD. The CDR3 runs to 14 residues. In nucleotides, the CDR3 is TGTGCCATCAGTGAGTCGCAGAGGGAGTCACCCCTCCACTTT. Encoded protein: CAISESQRESPLHF.

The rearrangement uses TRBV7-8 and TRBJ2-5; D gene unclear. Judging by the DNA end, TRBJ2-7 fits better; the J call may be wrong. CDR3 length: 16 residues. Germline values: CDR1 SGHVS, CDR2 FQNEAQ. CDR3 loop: CASSQDHRVRSYEQYF. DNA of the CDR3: TGTGCCAGCAGCCAAGACCACAGAGTACGCTCCTACGAGCAGTACTTC.

DNA for the CDR3: TGTGCCAGCAGGGGGGACAGGGCGGGGAATTCACCCCTCCACTTT. This gives the protein CASRGDRAGNSPLHF. The genes are TRBV2 and TRBJ1-6; 9 positions agree with TRBD1. Germline V gene lookup returns CDR1 SNHLY and CDR2 FYNNEI. V dropped 6 bases and J dropped 7; count of bases not matched to a gene: 7. This CDR3 spans 15 amino acids.

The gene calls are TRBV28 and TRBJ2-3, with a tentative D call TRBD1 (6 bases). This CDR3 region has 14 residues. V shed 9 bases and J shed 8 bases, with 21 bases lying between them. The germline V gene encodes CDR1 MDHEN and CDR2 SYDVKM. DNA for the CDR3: TGTGCCAGTAAACCGGGACACCGTGTTGGTACGCAGTATTTT. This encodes CASKPGHRVGTQYF. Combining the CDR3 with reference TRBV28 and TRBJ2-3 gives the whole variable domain DVKVTQSSRYLVKRTGEKVFLECVQDMDHENMFWYRQDPGLGLRLIYFSYDVKMKEKGDIPEGYSVSREKKERFSLILESASTNQTSMYLCASKPGHRVGTQYFGPGTRLTVL.

CDR3 bases: TGCGCCAGCAGCCAAGGTGGGCCGTACACCTTC. Encoded protein: CASSQGGPYTF. The chain uses TRBV4-3 and TRBJ1-2; D is ambiguous. Germline V gene lookup returns CDR1 LGHNA and CDR2 YSLEER. V dropped 1 base and J dropped 11 bases, with 8 bases sitting between them. This CDR3 comprises 11 residues.

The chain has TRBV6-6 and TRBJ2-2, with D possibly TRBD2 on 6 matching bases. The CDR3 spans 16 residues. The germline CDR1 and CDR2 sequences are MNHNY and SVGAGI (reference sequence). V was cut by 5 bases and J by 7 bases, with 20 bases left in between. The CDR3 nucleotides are TGTGCCAGCAGTCCCCGGTGGGGGGAGTACCTCGGGGAGCTGTTTTTT. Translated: CASSPRWGEYLGELFF.

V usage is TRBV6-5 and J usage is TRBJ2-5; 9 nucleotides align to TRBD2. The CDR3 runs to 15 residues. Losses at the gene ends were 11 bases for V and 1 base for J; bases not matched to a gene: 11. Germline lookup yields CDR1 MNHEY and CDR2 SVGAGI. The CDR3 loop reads CAAAGGTSSQETQYF. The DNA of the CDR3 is TGTGCCGCAGCAGGGGGGACTAGCAGCCAAGAGACCCAGTACTTC.

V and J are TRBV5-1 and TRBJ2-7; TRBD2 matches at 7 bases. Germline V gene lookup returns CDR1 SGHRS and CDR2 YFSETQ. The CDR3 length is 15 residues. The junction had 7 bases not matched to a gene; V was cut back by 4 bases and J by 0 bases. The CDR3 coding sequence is TGCGCCAGCAGCCGTTCCGGGGGGAGCTCCTACGAGCAGTACTTC. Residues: CASSRSGGSSYEQYF. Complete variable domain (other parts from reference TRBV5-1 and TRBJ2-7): KAGVTQTPRYLIKTRGQQVTLSCSPISGHRSVSWYQQTPGQGLQFLFEYFSETQRNKGNFPGRFSGRQFSNSRSEMNVSTLELGDSALYLCASSRSGGSSYEQYFGPGTRLTVT.

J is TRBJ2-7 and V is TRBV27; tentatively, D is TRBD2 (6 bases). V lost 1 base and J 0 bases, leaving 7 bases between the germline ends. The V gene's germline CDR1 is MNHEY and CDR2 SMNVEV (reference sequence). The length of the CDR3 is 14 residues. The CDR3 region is CASSLWRGSYEQYF. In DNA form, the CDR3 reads TGTGCCAGCAGTTTATGGCGGGGCTCCTACGAGCAGTACTTC.

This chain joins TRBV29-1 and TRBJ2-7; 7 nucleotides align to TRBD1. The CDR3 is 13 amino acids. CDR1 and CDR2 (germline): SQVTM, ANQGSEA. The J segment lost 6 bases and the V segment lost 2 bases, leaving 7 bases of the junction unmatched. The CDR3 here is CSVEQGDRGEQYF. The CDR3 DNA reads TGCAGCGTTGAACAGGGGGATCGTGGCGAGCAGTACTTC.

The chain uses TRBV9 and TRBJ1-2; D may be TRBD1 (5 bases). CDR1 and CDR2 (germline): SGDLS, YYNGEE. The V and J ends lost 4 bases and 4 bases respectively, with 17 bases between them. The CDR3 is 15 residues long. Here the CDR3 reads CASSPEGALTYGYTF. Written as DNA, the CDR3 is TGTGCCAGCAGCCCTGAAGGGGCGCTGACCTATGGCTACACCTTC.

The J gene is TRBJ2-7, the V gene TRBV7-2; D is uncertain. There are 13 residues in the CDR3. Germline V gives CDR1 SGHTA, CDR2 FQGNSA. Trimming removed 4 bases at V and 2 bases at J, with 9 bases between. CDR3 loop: CASSSAVPYEQYF. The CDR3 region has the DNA TGTGCCAGCAGCTCCGCCGTCCCCTACGAGCAGTACTTC.

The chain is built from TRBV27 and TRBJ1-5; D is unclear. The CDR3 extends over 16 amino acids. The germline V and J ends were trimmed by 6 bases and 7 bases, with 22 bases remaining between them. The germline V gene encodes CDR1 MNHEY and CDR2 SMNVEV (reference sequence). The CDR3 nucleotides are TGTGCCAGCAGCCCGACGGTGCCTGTTGGTTCCCAGCCCCAGCATTTT. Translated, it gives CASSPTVPVGSQPQHF.

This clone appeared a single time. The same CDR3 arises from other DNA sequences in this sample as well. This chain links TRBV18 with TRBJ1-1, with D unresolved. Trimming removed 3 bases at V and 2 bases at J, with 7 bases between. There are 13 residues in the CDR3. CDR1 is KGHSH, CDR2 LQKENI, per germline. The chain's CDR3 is CASSPRVNTEAFF. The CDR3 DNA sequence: TGTGCCAGCTCACCGCGGGTCAACACTGAAGCTTTCTTT.

The CDR3 nucleotides are TGTGCCAGCAGCTTGGTTGTGACCAGCTCTGGAAACACCATATATTTT. This gives the protein CASSLVVTSSGNTIYF. The chain is built from TRBV5-5 and TRBJ1-3, with unresolved D. V lost 0 bases and J lost 0, with 10 bases in between. The CDR3 is 16 residues long. Germline CDR1 reads SGHKS; CDR2 reads YYEKEE (reference sequence).

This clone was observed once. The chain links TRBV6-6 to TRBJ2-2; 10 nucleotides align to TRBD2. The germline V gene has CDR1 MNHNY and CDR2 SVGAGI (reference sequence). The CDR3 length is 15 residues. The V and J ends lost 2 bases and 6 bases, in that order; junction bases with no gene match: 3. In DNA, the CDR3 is TGTGCCAGCAGTTACGGGCTAGCGGGAGCCGGGGAGCTGTTTTTT. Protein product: CASSYGLAGAGELFF.

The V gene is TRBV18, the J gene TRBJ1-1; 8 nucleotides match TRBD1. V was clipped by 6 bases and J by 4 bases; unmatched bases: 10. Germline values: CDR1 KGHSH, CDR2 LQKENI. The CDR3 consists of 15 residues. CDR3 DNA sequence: TGTGCCAGCTCCCCCACCAGGGGGCAGGGCACTGAAGCTTTCTTT. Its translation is CASSPTRGQGTEAFF.

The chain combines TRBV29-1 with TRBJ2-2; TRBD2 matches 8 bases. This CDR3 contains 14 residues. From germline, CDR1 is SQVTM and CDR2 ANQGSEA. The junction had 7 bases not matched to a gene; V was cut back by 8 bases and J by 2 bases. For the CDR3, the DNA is TGCAGCATGAGGACTAGCAGTAACACCGGGGAGCTGTTTTTT. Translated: CSMRTSSNTGELFF.

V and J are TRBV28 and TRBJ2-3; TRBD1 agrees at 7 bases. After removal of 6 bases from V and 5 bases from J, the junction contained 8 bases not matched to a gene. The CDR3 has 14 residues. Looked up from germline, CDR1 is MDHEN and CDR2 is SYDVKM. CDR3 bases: TGTGCCAGCAGCACACCCCAGGGGGTAGATACGCAGTATTTT. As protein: CASSTPQGVDTQYF.

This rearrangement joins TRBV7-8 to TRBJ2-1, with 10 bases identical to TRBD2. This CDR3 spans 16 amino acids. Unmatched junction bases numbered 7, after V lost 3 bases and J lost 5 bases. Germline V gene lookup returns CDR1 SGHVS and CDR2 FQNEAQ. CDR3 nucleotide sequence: TGTGCCAGCAGCTTTAGGTGGCTAGCGGGAGACAATGAGCAGTTCTTC. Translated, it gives CASSFRWLAGDNEQFF.

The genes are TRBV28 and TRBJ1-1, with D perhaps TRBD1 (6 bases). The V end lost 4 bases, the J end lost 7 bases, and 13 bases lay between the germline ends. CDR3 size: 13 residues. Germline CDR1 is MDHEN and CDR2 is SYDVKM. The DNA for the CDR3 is TGTGCCAGCAGTTCTCCGGACAGCTTTGAAGCTTTCTTT. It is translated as CASSSPDSFEAFF.

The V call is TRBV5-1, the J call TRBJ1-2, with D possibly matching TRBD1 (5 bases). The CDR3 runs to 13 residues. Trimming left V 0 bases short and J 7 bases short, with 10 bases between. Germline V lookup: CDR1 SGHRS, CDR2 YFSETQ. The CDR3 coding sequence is TGCGCCAGCAGCTTGGTCGGCCAGGGTGGCTACACCTTC. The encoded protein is CASSLVGQGGYTF.

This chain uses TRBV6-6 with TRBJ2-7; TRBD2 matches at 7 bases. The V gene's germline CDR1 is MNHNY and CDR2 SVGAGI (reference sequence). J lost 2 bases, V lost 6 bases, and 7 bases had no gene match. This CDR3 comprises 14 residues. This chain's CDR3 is CASRGGRAAYEQYF. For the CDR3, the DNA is TGTGCCAGCAGGGGGGGGAGGGCGGCCTACGAGCAGTACTTC.

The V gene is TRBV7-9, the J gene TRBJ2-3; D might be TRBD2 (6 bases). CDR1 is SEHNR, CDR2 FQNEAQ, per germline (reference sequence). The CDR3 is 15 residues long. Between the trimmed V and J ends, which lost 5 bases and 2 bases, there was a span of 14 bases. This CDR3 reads CASSPRETHTDTQYF. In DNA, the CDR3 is TGTGCCAGCAGCCCCCGGGAGACCCACACAGATACGCAGTATTTT. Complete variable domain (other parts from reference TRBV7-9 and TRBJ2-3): DTGVSQNPRHKITKRGQNVTFRCDPISEHNRLYWYRQTLGQGPEFLTYFQNEAQLEKSRLLSDRFSAERPKGSFSTLEIQRTEQGDSAMYLCASSPRETHTDTQYFGPGTRLTVL.

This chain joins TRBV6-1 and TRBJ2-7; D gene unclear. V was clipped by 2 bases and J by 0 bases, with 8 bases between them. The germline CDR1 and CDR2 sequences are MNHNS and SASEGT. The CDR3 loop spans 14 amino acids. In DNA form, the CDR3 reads TGTGCCAGCAGTGAATTCTCCCTCTCCTACGAGCAGTACTTC. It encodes CASSEFSLSYEQYF.